The following is a T cell receptor (beta chain) sequence with its context. This CDR3 has 13 amino acids. Per germline, CDR1 MNHEY and CDR2 SMNVEV (reference sequence). Trimming shortened V by 5 bases and J by 4 bases, and 11 bases separated the two germline ends. This entry belongs to a study of T cell changes during pregnancy in multiple sclerosis. Generated by immunoSEQ multiplex PCR, the TCRdb table keeps only in-frame clones and is missing some. The sample consists of roughly 29,000 clones, about 89% of them appearing once. The clonotype was recovered from a female donor with multiple sclerosis, enrolled in a pregnancy study. The chain links TRBV27 to TRBJ1-2; maybe TRBD1 (5 bases). This specimen consisted of CD8+ T cells from peripheral blood mononuclear cells, obtained after pregnancy. CDR3 in DNA: TGTGCCAGCAGTAACAGGTCGGGCTATGGCTACACCTTC. It codes for CASSNRSGYGYTF.